Detailed here is one T cell receptor (beta chain). Antigen specificity is unknown. The sample has other DNA sequences that encode this CDR3 too. This record comes from a study of shared clonotypes between healthy human individuals. The CDR3 runs 13 residues. The germline V gene encodes CDR1 SQVTM and CDR2 ANQGSEA. V lost 6 bases, J lost 0 bases, and 10 bases lay in between. Sequenced by immunoSEQ multiplex PCR; TCRdb stores in-frame clones only, minus some. The sample has about 1.5 million clones; roughly 98% are singletons. General study findings and limits: Few donors limited the genetic and exposure-history diversity represented.

Sample: naive CD4+ T cells sorted from blood. Specified subset: CD45RA+ positively selected. The origin of this receptor is a man aged 25-45 years in good health. The chain recombines TRBV29-1 with TRBJ2-3; D unclear. In DNA form, the CDR3 reads TGCAGCGTCGGACGAGGAAGCACAGATACGCAGTATTTT. It translates to CSVGRGSTDTQYF.